The 5 T cell receptor beta chains below come from one sample, sequenced in a study of shared clonotypes between healthy human individuals. Terminally differentiated effector memory CD45RA+ cells were excluded from the naive CD8 cells, which were CD45RO-negative and positively selected for CCR7. The method was immunoSEQ multiplex PCR; TCRdb's version includes in-frame clones alone and lacks a portion of them. The sample consists of 650,000 to 800,000 clones, around 92% of them appearing once. Sample: naive CD8+ T cells sorted from blood. The receptors were sampled from a man aged 25 to 45 in good health.

The rearrangement uses TRBV4-1 and TRBJ2-1, with no clear D. The germline V gene encodes CDR1 MGHRA and CDR2 YSYEKL. V gave up 0 bases and J gave up 0 bases, with 12 bases separating them. This CDR3 has 17 amino acids. The CDR3 is CASSQEGSTSSYNEQFF. CDR3 nucleotide sequence: TGCGCCAGCAGCCAAGAAGGCTCCACAAGCTCCTACAATGAGCAGTTCTTC.

The gene calls are TRBV29-1 and TRBJ1-1, with TRBD1 matching over 9 bases. The CDR3 extends over 16 amino acids. V was pared by 4 bases and J by 5 bases, with 14 bases of the junction left unmatched. CDR1 is SQVTM, CDR2 ANQGSEA, per germline. The CDR3 sequence is CSVVGYFGQGITEAFF. In DNA, the CDR3 is TGCAGCGTTGTTGGGTATTTTGGACAGGGGATAACTGAAGCTTTCTTT.

The J gene is TRBJ2-7, the V gene TRBV27, with D perhaps matching TRBD1 (5 bases). The CDR3 is 13 amino acids. Per germline, CDR1 MNHEY and CDR2 SMNVEV (reference sequence). With 4 bases removed from V and 5 bases from J, the gap between germline ends came to 12 bases. As DNA, the CDR3 is TGTGCCAGCAGTTGGGGCGCAACTGACGAGCAGTACTTC. Its translation: CASSWGATDEQYF.

This clone was found once. This chain links TRBV13 with TRBJ2-7; D is uncertain. The length of the CDR3 is 12 residues. V was trimmed by 3 bases and J by 5 bases, leaving 8 bases between them. Germline V CDR1 and CDR2: PRHDT, FYEKMQ (reference sequence). CDR3 loop: CASSFGHHEQYF. CDR3 bases: TGTGCCAGCAGCTTCGGCCACCACGAGCAGTACTTC.

The genes are TRBV11-2 and TRBJ2-1; D may match TRBD1 or TRBD2 (5 bases each). The CDR3 is made up of 11 amino acids. The V end lost 7 bases, the J end lost 9 bases, and 10 bases lay between the germline ends. Germline assignment: CDR1 SGHAT and CDR2 FQNNGV. CDR3 DNA sequence: TGTGCCAGCATCTATGGGGGTGAGCAGTTCTTC. It translates to CASIYGGEQFF.